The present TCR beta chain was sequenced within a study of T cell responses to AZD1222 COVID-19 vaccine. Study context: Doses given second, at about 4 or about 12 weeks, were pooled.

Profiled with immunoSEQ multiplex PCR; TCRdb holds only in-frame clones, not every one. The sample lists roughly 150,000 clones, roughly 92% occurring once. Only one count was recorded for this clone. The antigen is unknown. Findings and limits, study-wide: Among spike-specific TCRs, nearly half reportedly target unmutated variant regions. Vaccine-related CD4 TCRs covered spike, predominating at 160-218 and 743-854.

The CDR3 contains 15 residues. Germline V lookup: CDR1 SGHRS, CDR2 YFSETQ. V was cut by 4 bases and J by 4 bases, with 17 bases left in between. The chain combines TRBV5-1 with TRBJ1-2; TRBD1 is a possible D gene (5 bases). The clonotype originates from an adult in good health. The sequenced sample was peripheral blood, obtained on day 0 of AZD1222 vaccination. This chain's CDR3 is CASSPGDREAYGYTF. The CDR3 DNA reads TGCGCCAGCAGCCCGGGAGACAGAGAAGCCTATGGCTACACCTTC.